The 17 T cell receptor beta chains presented below share a single source sample, sequenced in a study of blood T cell repertoires in COVID-19. Assay: immunoSEQ multiplex PCR; the TCRdb copy retains only in-frame clones and omits some. The sample records roughly 48,000 clones, approximately 95% being singletons. Material for sequencing was peripheral blood. The receptor set was obtained from a man aged 55 to 69 with COVID-19, enrolled during active disease.

The chain carries TRBV6-5 and TRBJ1-1; D unclear. Trimming stripped 0 bases from V and 2 bases from J, with 7 bases between. CDR1 and CDR2 from the germline V gene are MNHEY and SVGAGI. The CDR3 totals 14 residues. The CDR3 sequence: CASSYSYSNTEAFF. The CDR3 DNA is TGTGCCAGCAGTTACTCCTACAGCAACACTGAAGCTTTCTTT.

The CDR3 sequence is CASSLALSEQYF. The DNA for the CDR3 is TGTGCCAGCAGCTTGGCTCTTTCCGAGCAGTACTTC. This rearrangement joins TRBV5-6 to TRBJ2-7; D not certain. CDR1 and CDR2 (germline): SGHDT, YYEEEE. V lost 0 bases, J lost 6 bases, and 7 bases lay in between. The CDR3 consists of 12 residues.

CDR3 sequence: CASRREGGRAASSYNEQFF. DNA of the CDR3: TGTGCCAGCAGACGAGAGGGCGGGAGGGCGGCAAGCTCCTACAATGAGCAGTTCTTC. The chain uses TRBV7-9 and TRBJ2-1, with 9 positions matching TRBD2. J gave up 0 bases and V 6 bases, and 15 bases lay outside the gene matches. The germline V gene encodes CDR1 SEHNR and CDR2 FQNEAQ (reference sequence). The CDR3 is 19 residues long.

This sequence joins TRBV27 and TRBJ1-2; TRBD1 agrees at 12 bases. The CDR3 extends over 14 amino acids. Germline V CDR1 and CDR2: MNHEY, SMNVEV (reference sequence). The trim removed 7 bases at V and 7 bases at J, leaving 7 bases unmatched. The CDR3 DNA follows: TGTGCCAGCAACCCCGGGACAGGGGGCATTGGCTACACCTTC. Encoded protein: CASNPGTGGIGYTF.

This rearrangement joins TRBV7-6 to TRBJ2-7; tentatively, D is TRBD1 (6 bases). Germline assignment: CDR1 SGHVS and CDR2 FNYEAQ. The V end lost 3 bases, the J end lost 0 bases, and 18 bases lay between the germline ends. This CDR3 spans 17 amino acids. CDR3 in amino acids: CASSLGAGQDLSYEQYF. DNA for the CDR3: TGTGCCAGCAGCTTGGGGGCAGGGCAGGACCTCTCCTACGAGCAGTACTTC.

This rearrangement joins TRBV4-3 to TRBJ2-7, with TRBD2 matching over 11 bases. Germline-derived CDR1 and CDR2 are LGHNA and YSLEER. The CDR3 runs 18 residues. V lost 0 bases, J lost 3 bases, and 10 bases stayed unmatched. DNA of the CDR3: TGCGCCAGCAGCCAAGACGGTAGTAGCGGGAGGGCCTACTACGAGCAGTACTTC. Translated, it gives CASSQDGSSGRAYYEQYF.

The J gene is TRBJ1-2, the V gene TRBV28; D is ambiguous. Germline assignment: CDR1 MDHEN and CDR2 SYDVKM. The V end was cut by 1 base, the J end by 6 bases, with 9 bases between. The CDR3 totals 13 residues. The CDR3 DNA is TGTGCCAGCAGTTTATTCCGCCGGGATGGCTACACCTTC. The encoded protein is CASSLFRRDGYTF.

This rearrangement joins TRBV30 to TRBJ1-1, with a weak D call TRBD1 (5 bases). Per germline, CDR1 GTSNPN and CDR2 SVGIG (reference sequence). CDR3 length: 13 amino acids. Trimming pared 3 bases from V and 2 bases from J, leaving 10 bases between. This CDR3 is CAWSAQANTEAFF. CDR3 sequence (DNA): TGTGCCTGGAGCGCACAGGCTAACACTGAAGCTTTCTTT.

The V gene is TRBV3-1 (or the pseudogene TRBV3-2), the J gene TRBJ1-2, with D unresolved. Germline V gene lookup returns CDR1 LGHDT and CDR2 YNNKEL (reference sequence). This CDR3 contains 15 residues. Trimming took 4 bases from V and 8 from J, leaving 20 bases between them. The CDR3 DNA is TGTGCCAGCAGCCCCTCGGTTATTCTGAGGAGGGGCTACACCTTC. This sequence encodes CASSPSVILRRGYTF.

The rearrangement links TRBV7-9 to TRBJ2-1; tentatively, D is TRBD2 (5 bases). Per germline, CDR1 SEHNR and CDR2 FQNEAQ (reference sequence). The CDR3 is made up of 16 amino acids. The V end was cut by 3 bases, the J end by 8 bases, with 20 bases between. The CDR3 protein is CASSFSFYLYGDEQFF. The CDR3 DNA is TGTGCCAGCAGCTTTAGTTTTTACCTTTACGGGGATGAGCAGTTCTTC.

This rearrangement joins TRBV18 to TRBJ1-5, with 8 bases lining up with TRBD1. V lost 3 bases to trimming and J lost 5 bases; unmatched junction nucleotides: 3. The V gene's germline CDR1 is KGHSH and CDR2 LQKENI. The CDR3 consists of 14 residues. The CDR3 is CASSPVGQDQPQHF. As DNA, the CDR3 is TGTGCCAGCTCACCCGTGGGACAGGATCAGCCCCAGCATTTT.

This clone was seen once. The chain recombines TRBV11-2 with TRBJ1-2, with 12 bases identical to TRBD1. From germline, CDR1 is SGHAT and CDR2 FQNNGV. CDR3 length: 13 amino acids. Unmatched junction bases numbered 4, after V lost 6 bases and J lost 8 bases. Here the CDR3 DNA reads TGTGCCAGCAGGGGGACAGGGGGCCGGGGCTACACCTTC. Translation gives CASRGTGGRGYTF.

The gene calls are TRBV10-2 and TRBJ1-5; TRBD1 matches at 9 bases. After removal of 4 bases from V and 7 bases from J, the junction contained 8 bases not matched to a gene. CDR3 length: 15 amino acids. Germline CDR1 is WSHSY and CDR2 is SAAADI. Here the CDR3 DNA reads TGCGCCAGCAGTGCCTCCGGGACAGGGAAGCAGCCCCAGCATTTT. It translates to CASSASGTGKQPQHF.

This clone was counted a single time. This chain joins TRBV28 and TRBJ1-5, with 7 positions matching TRBD1. J gave up 6 bases and V 1 base, and 9 bases lay outside the gene matches. Germline CDR1 and CDR2: MDHEN and SYDVKM. The CDR3 runs to 16 residues. The CDR3 region has the DNA TGTGCCAGCAGTTTATTTGCGCGACAGGGCGGTCAGCCCCAGCATTTT. Translation gives CASSLFARQGGQPQHF. Complete variable domain (other parts from reference TRBV28 and TRBJ1-5): DVKVTQSSRYLVKRTGEKVFLECVQDMDHENMFWYRQDPGLGLRLIYFSYDVKMKEKGDIPEGYSVSREKKERFSLILESASTNQTSMYLCASSLFARQGGQPQHFGDGTRLSIL.

The chain combines TRBV11-3 with TRBJ2-7, with 7 positions matching TRBD2. Trimming took 3 bases from V and 2 from J; bases not matched to a gene: 1. Germline V gene sequence: CDR1 SGHNT, CDR2 YENEEA. This CDR3 contains 13 residues. DNA for the CDR3: TGTGCCAGCAGCTTGGGACTAACCTACGAGCAGTACTTC. It yields the protein CASSLGLTYEQYF.

The chain links TRBV19 to TRBJ2-1, with 10 bases matching TRBD2. The germline V gene encodes CDR1 LNHDA and CDR2 SQIVND (reference sequence). V lost 1 base and J lost 7; bases outside the gene matches: 4. The CDR3 loop spans 15 amino acids. CDR3 sequence: CASSIAAGGPNEQFF. The DNA for the CDR3 is TGTGCCAGTAGTATAGCAGCGGGGGGGCCGAATGAGCAGTTCTTC.

The chain couples TRBV28 to TRBJ1-1; TRBD1 agrees at 11 bases. CDR1 is MDHEN and CDR2 is SYDVKM in the germline V gene. This CDR3 comprises 14 residues. V was pared by 3 bases and J by 12 bases, with 9 bases of the junction left unmatched. The CDR3 DNA reads TGTGCCAGCAGTTTGGGACCGGGACAGGGGGTGTCTTTCTTT. Translating gives CASSLGPGQGVSFF.